Listed below are T cell receptor beta chains from one sample, sequenced in a study of shared clonotypes between healthy human individuals. Libraries were prepared by immunoSEQ multiplex PCR; TCRdb keeps only in-frame clonotypes and omits some of them. The table has 1,500,000 or so clones, roughly 96% seen once. Sequenced input: naive CD4+ T cells sorted from blood. Receptor source: a man aged 25-40 years in good health. Each CDR3 is given with its conserved first and last residue. Each record gives: clone size, D gene, V gene, J gene, CDR3 protein, CDR3 DNA. A D gene is named only where the DNA matches it firmly. Clone size is not always given. Where it is, it says once, few, many or a class for expanded clones.

clone size: NA; D gene: NA; V gene: TRBV27; J gene: TRBJ2-5; CDR3 protein: CASSFGGRGSQETQYF; CDR3 DNA: TGTGCCAGCAGTTTCGGGGGGCGAGGGAGTCAAGAGACCCAGTACTTC
clone size: NA; D gene: TRBD1; V gene: TRBV18; J gene: TRBJ2-7; CDR3 protein: CASSPLQGALDEQYF; CDR3 DNA: TGTGCCAGCTCACCACTTCAGGGGGCCTTAGACGAGCAGTACTTC
clone size: NA; D gene: TRBD1; V gene: TRBV2; J gene: TRBJ1-3; CDR3 protein: CASRDRERSGNTIYF; CDR3 DNA: TGTGCCAGCAGGGACAGGGAACGTTCTGGAAACACCATATATTTT
clone size: NA; D gene: NA; V gene: TRBV9; J gene: TRBJ2-1; CDR3 protein: CASSVGRAYNEQFF; CDR3 DNA: TGTGCCAGCAGCGTGGGCAGGGCCTACAATGAGCAGTTCTTC
clone size: NA; D gene: TRBD1; V gene: TRBV9; J gene: TRBJ1-1; CDR3 protein: CASSSTGGSNTEAFF; CDR3 DNA: TGTGCCAGCAGCTCGACAGGGGGCTCAAACACTGAAGCTTTCTTT
clone size: NA; D gene: NA; V gene: TRBV4-3; J gene: TRBJ2-1; CDR3 protein: CASSQEARIKRDEQFF; CDR3 DNA: TGCGCCAGCAGCCAAGAGGCCAGGATAAAGCGGGATGAGCAGTTCTTC
clone size: NA; D gene: NA; V gene: TRBV5-1; J gene: TRBJ2-3; CDR3 protein: CASSLAVTDTQYF; CDR3 DNA: TGCGCCAGCAGCTTGGCAGTCACAGATACGCAGTATTTT
clone size: NA; D gene: NA; V gene: TRBV7-6; J gene: TRBJ2-3; CDR3 protein: CASSSSTRTDTQYF; CDR3 DNA: TGTGCCAGCAGCTCGTCTACCCGCACAGATACGCAGTATTTT
clone size: NA; D gene: TRBD1; V gene: TRBV11-2; J gene: TRBJ1-3; CDR3 protein: CASSWDRAGNTIYF; CDR3 DNA: TGTGCCAGCAGCTGGGACAGGGCTGGAAACACCATATATTTT
clone size: NA; D gene: NA; V gene: TRBV27; J gene: TRBJ2-3; CDR3 protein: CASSFYSTDTQYF; CDR3 DNA: TGTGCCAGCAGTTTTTACAGCACAGATACGCAGTATTTT
clone size: NA; D gene: NA; V gene: TRBV6-5; J gene: TRBJ2-5; CDR3 protein: CASSKQETQYF; CDR3 DNA: TGTGCCAGCTCGAAACAAGAGACCCAGTACTTC
clone size: NA; D gene: NA; V gene: TRBV6-5; J gene: TRBJ2-1; CDR3 protein: CASSFFGGHDSTEQFF; CDR3 DNA: TGTGCCAGCAGTTTCTTCGGGGGCCATGATAGTACTGAGCAGTTCTTC
clone size: NA; D gene: NA; V gene: TRBV7-2; J gene: TRBJ2-5; CDR3 protein: CASSLAEETQYF; CDR3 DNA: TGTGCCAGCAGCTTAGCCGAAGAGACCCAGTACTTC
clone size: once; D gene: NA; V gene: TRBV6-6; J gene: TRBJ2-2; CDR3 protein: CASTRVRNTGELFF; CDR3 DNA: TGTGCCAGCACCCGTGTCAGGAACACCGGGGAGCTGTTTTTT
clone size: NA; D gene: TRBD2; V gene: TRBV19; J gene: TRBJ2-5; CDR3 protein: CASSIVVGRAEETQYF; CDR3 DNA: TGTGCCAGTAGTATAGTTGTCGGGAGGGCCGAAGAGACCCAGTACTTC
clone size: NA; D gene: NA; V gene: TRBV6-6; J gene: TRBJ2-1; CDR3 protein: CASRLSGPAYNEQFF; CDR3 DNA: TGTGCCAGCAGATTAAGCGGGCCCGCCTACAATGAGCAGTTCTTC
clone size: NA; D gene: NA; V gene: TRBV28; J gene: TRBJ1-1; CDR3 protein: CASSLWEQGLRTEAFF; CDR3 DNA: TGTGCCAGCAGTTTATGGGAACAGGGACTTCGGACTGAAGCTTTCTTT
clone size: NA; D gene: NA; V gene: TRBV28; J gene: TRBJ2-7; CDR3 protein: CASSHFLGSYEQYF; CDR3 DNA: TGTGCCAGCAGTCACTTCCTTGGGTCCTACGAGCAGTACTTC
clone size: NA; D gene: TRBD2; V gene: TRBV10-2; J gene: TRBJ2-2; CDR3 protein: CASSGTSGSITGELFF; CDR3 DNA: TGCGCCAGCAGTGGGACTAGCGGGAGTATAACCGGGGAGCTGTTTTTT
clone size: NA; D gene: NA; V gene: TRBV5-1; J gene: TRBJ2-1; CDR3 protein: CASSLGQGGNEQFF; CDR3 DNA: TGCGCCAGCAGCTTAGGGCAGGGTGGCAATGAGCAGTTCTTC
clone size: once; D gene: NA; V gene: TRBV6-5; J gene: TRBJ2-5; CDR3 protein: CASSYLPAGMETQYF; CDR3 DNA: TGTGCCAGCAGTTACTTACCGGCGGGGATGGAGACCCAGTACTTC
clone size: NA; D gene: NA; V gene: TRBV5-1; J gene: TRBJ1-1; CDR3 protein: CASSWRDWNTEAFF; CDR3 DNA: TGCGCCAGCAGCTGGAGGGACTGGAACACTGAAGCTTTCTTT
clone size: NA; D gene: NA; V gene: TRBV9; J gene: TRBJ1-2; CDR3 protein: CASSATRGGYTF; CDR3 DNA: TGTGCCAGCAGCGCGACCAGGGGTGGCTACACCTTC
clone size: NA; D gene: NA; V gene: TRBV5-1; J gene: TRBJ2-3; CDR3 protein: CASSLAGSTDTQYF; CDR3 DNA: TGCGCCAGCAGCTTAGCCGGTAGCACAGATACGCAGTATTTT
clone size: NA; D gene: TRBD1; V gene: TRBV5-6; J gene: TRBJ2-1; CDR3 protein: CASIRTGGLDEQFF; CDR3 DNA: TGTGCCAGCATCCGAACAGGGGGCCTAGATGAGCAGTTCTTC
clone size: NA; D gene: NA; V gene: TRBV5-1; J gene: TRBJ1-1; CDR3 protein: CASSLGALGTEAFF; CDR3 DNA: TGCGCCAGCAGCTTGGGGGCGCTGGGCACTGAAGCTTTCTTT
clone size: few; D gene: TRBD2; V gene: TRBV5-6; J gene: TRBJ2-1; CDR3 protein: CASSLTSGYNEQFF; CDR3 DNA: TGTGCCAGCAGCTTGACTAGCGGCTACAATGAGCAGTTCTTC
clone size: NA; D gene: TRBD2; V gene: TRBV5-4; J gene: TRBJ2-7; CDR3 protein: CASRDRRTSGSYEQYF; CDR3 DNA: TGTGCCAGCAGGGACAGGCGGACTAGCGGGAGCTACGAGCAGTACTTC
clone size: NA; D gene: TRBD1; V gene: TRBV2; J gene: TRBJ2-7; CDR3 protein: CASSLAIPRGQGYYEQYF; CDR3 DNA: TGTGCCAGCAGCCTCGCCATCCCCAGGGGGCAAGGATACTACGAGCAGTACTTC
clone size: NA; D gene: TRBD2; V gene: TRBV7-8; J gene: TRBJ2-1; CDR3 protein: CASSLATGTSVGNEQFF; CDR3 DNA: TGTGCCAGCAGCTTAGCCACCGGGACTAGCGTGGGGAATGAGCAGTTCTTC
clone size: NA; D gene: NA; V gene: TRBV21-1; J gene: TRBJ2-3; CDR3 protein: CASSQRASSSTDTQYF; CDR3 DNA: TGTGCCAGCAGCCAACGGGCCAGTTCTAGCACAGATACGCAGTATTTT
clone size: NA; D gene: TRBD1; V gene: TRBV18; J gene: TRBJ2-7; CDR3 protein: CASPLGHRTGTGCDEQYF; CDR3 DNA: TGTGCCAGCCCTTTGGGGCACAGAACCGGGACAGGGTGTGACGAGCAGTACTTC
clone size: NA; D gene: NA; V gene: TRBV5-1; J gene: TRBJ2-1; CDR3 protein: CASSNTPSSSYNEQFF; CDR3 DNA: TGCGCCAGCAGCAACACTCCCTCAAGCTCCTACAATGAGCAGTTCTTC
clone size: NA; D gene: NA; V gene: TRBV7-9; J gene: TRBJ2-3; CDR3 protein: CASSPPAKPDTQYF; CDR3 DNA: TGTGCCAGCAGCCCCCCTGCTAAGCCGGATACGCAGTATTTT
clone size: once; D gene: TRBD2; V gene: TRBV4-3; J gene: TRBJ2-1; CDR3 protein: CASSQDRLAGVSNEQFF; CDR3 DNA: TGCGCCAGCAGCCAAGATCGTCTAGCGGGAGTATCGAATGAGCAGTTCTTC
clone size: NA; D gene: NA; V gene: TRBV5-1; J gene: TRBJ1-2; CDR3 protein: CASSPTFQGNYGYTF; CDR3 DNA: TGCGCCAGCAGCCCGACGTTCCAGGGGAACTATGGCTACACCTTC
clone size: NA; D gene: NA; V gene: TRBV7-2; J gene: TRBJ2-7; CDR3 protein: CASSILGGVPYEQYF; CDR3 DNA: TGTGCCAGCAGCATCCTAGGCGGGGTACCCTACGAGCAGTACTTC
clone size: NA; D gene: NA; V gene: TRBV10-3; J gene: TRBJ1-1; CDR3 protein: CAISGGLGGDTEAFF; CDR3 DNA: TGTGCCATCAGTGGCGGGCTCGGTGGAGACACTGAAGCTTTCTTT
clone size: NA; D gene: NA; V gene: TRBV5-4; J gene: TRBJ1-1; CDR3 protein: CASSLPRQSSEAFF; CDR3 DNA: TGTGCCAGCAGCTTGCCAAGACAGTCTTCTGAAGCTTTCTTT
clone size: NA; D gene: TRBD1; V gene: TRBV9; J gene: TRBJ2-7; CDR3 protein: CASSVAGGPYEQYF; CDR3 DNA: TGTGCCAGCAGCGTAGCAGGGGGCCCCTACGAGCAGTACTTC
clone size: NA; D gene: TRBD2; V gene: TRBV5-6; J gene: TRBJ2-3; CDR3 protein: CASSLAGLAGSDTQYF; CDR3 DNA: TGTGCCAGCAGCTTGGCCGGGCTAGCGGGATCAGATACGCAGTATTTT
clone size: once; D gene: TRBD2; V gene: TRBV11-2; J gene: TRBJ2-7; CDR3 protein: CASSHSGRGNEQYF; CDR3 DNA: TGTGCCAGCAGCCACAGCGGGAGAGGTAACGAGCAGTACTTC
clone size: NA; D gene: NA; V gene: TRBV18; J gene: TRBJ2-7; CDR3 protein: CASSPPLAYEQYF; CDR3 DNA: TGTGCCAGCTCACCACCTCTGGCCTACGAGCAGTACTTC
clone size: NA; D gene: NA; V gene: TRBV7-8; J gene: TRBJ1-2; CDR3 protein: CASSQNSGTYGYTF; CDR3 DNA: TGTGCCAGCAGCCAAAACTCGGGGACCTATGGCTACACCTTC
clone size: NA; D gene: NA; V gene: TRBV19; J gene: TRBJ2-7; CDR3 protein: CASSEKQGGEQYF; CDR3 DNA: TGTGCCAGTAGTGAAAAACAGGGTGGCGAGCAGTACTTC
clone size: NA; D gene: TRBD2; V gene: TRBV7-7; J gene: TRBJ2-2; CDR3 protein: CASSLVAGGTGELFF; CDR3 DNA: TGTGCCAGCAGCTTAGTCGCGGGAGGAACCGGGGAGCTGTTTTTT
clone size: once; D gene: NA; V gene: TRBV28; J gene: TRBJ1-1; CDR3 protein: CASSAAGVEEAFF; CDR3 DNA: TGTGCCAGCTCCGCCGCTGGAGTCGAGGAAGCTTTCTTT
clone size: NA; D gene: TRBD2; V gene: TRBV5-1; J gene: TRBJ2-7; CDR3 protein: CASSFPPGTTSGEQYF; CDR3 DNA: TGCGCCAGCAGCTTCCCACCCGGGACTACTTCAGGCGAGCAGTACTTC
clone size: NA; D gene: NA; V gene: TRBV7-6; J gene: TRBJ1-2; CDR3 protein: CASSKRKTYGYTF; CDR3 DNA: TGTGCCAGCAGCAAAAGAAAGACCTATGGCTACACCTTC
clone size: NA; D gene: NA; V gene: TRBV5-5; J gene: TRBJ1-1; CDR3 protein: CASSLPRGTGSTEAFF; CDR3 DNA: TGTGCCAGCAGCTTGCCCCGAGGAACAGGGAGCACTGAAGCTTTCTTT